This record covers a single T cell receptor beta chain. This specimen belongs to a study of blood T cell repertoires in COVID-19. Study overall: There were acute and convalescent COVID-19 samples, and they came from the United States, Italy and Spain. Nucleic acid was either cDNA or gDNA, and it came from T cells, B-cell-depleted T cells, or PBMCs.

The Seattle patients, enrolled during active infection, were followed longitudinally. Per the germline V gene, CDR1 is SQVTM and CDR2 is ANQGSEA. There are 13 residues in the CDR3. The V and J ends lost 6 bases and 0 bases, in that order; junction bases with no gene match: 4. Measured with immunoSEQ multiplex PCR; TCRdb has only the in-frame clones, and not every one. This table has around 310,000 clones, nearly 90% appearing once. The specimen was peripheral blood. The clonotype was recovered from a woman aged 35 to 49 with COVID-19, enrolled during active disease. The chain has TRBV29-1 and TRBJ2-7; TRBD1 aligns across 8 bases. The CDR3 loop is CSVGQGDSYEQYF. The CDR3 DNA is TGCAGCGTCGGACAGGGAGACTCCTACGAGCAGTACTTC.